The 9 T cell receptor beta chains in this list originate from one sample, sequenced in a study of blood T cells in healthy people across ages. Next came a second PCR, run for roughly 6 to 11 cycles, which used a sample-barcoded 5' primer along with a J-beta primer mix. Using its own MiXCR run on the 5' RACE reads, TCRdb lists one record per CDR3 protein. Of 950,000 to 1,200,000 distinct CDR3 sequences listed, more than 30% are singletons. Input material: blood. The receptor set was obtained from a man between 18 and 29 years old in good health.

The V and J genes are TRBV5-1 and TRBJ1-2, with a weak D call TRBD1 (6 bases). The CDR3 is 14 amino acids. Trimming left V 4 bases short and J 4 bases short, with 14 bases between. Germline loops: CDR1 SGHRS, CDR2 YFSETQ. The CDR3 region is CASSGGPGSYGYTF. The CDR3 DNA is TGCGCCAGCAGCGGGGGCCCGGGGAGCTATGGCTACACCTTC.

Ten or more counts support this clonotype. The rearrangement uses TRBV6-6 and TRBJ1-1; possible D gene TRBD1, 5 bases. Per germline, CDR1 MNHNY and CDR2 SVGAGI (reference sequence). The CDR3 extends over 13 amino acids. The V end was cut by 2 bases, the J end by 3 bases, with 7 bases between. CDR3 coding DNA: TGTGCCAGCAGTTACGTAGGGGACACTGAAGCTTTCTTT. Translated: CASSYVGDTEAFF.

This clonotype was observed a single time. The V gene is TRBV7-3, the J gene TRBJ2-1; the match to TRBD2 covers 8 bases. Trimming took 5 bases from V and 3 from J; bases not matched to a gene: 9. There are 16 residues in the CDR3. Germline loops: CDR1 SGHTA, CDR2 FQGTGA. The CDR3 coding sequence is TGTGCCAGCAGCCCGTTAACCGGGACTAGCTACAATGAGCAGTTCTTC. It translates to CASSPLTGTSYNEQFF.

V and J are TRBV19 and TRBJ2-3; the D gene is possibly TRBD2 (5 bases). V was trimmed by 6 bases and J by 1 base, leaving 11 bases between them. CDR3 length: 14 amino acids. Germline V gives CDR1 LNHDA, CDR2 SQIVND (reference sequence). In DNA form, the CDR3 reads TGTGCCAGTAGGTCTCCCGGGGGCACAGATACGCAGTATTTT. Translated, it gives CASRSPGGTDTQYF.

The V gene is TRBV12-3 or TRBV12-4, the J gene TRBJ1-2; TRBD1 is a possible D gene (5 bases). The CDR3 has 14 amino acids. V was clipped by 5 bases and J by 8 bases, with 18 bases between them. The CDR3 protein is CASSPRDGERGYTF. In DNA form, the CDR3 reads TGTGCCAGCAGTCCCCGGGACGGAGAGCGGGGCTACACCTTC.

This clonotype was detected only a few times. The chain joins TRBV4-3 to TRBJ1-5; 7 bases are a match to TRBD1. CDR1 LGHNA and CDR2 YSLEER come from the germline V gene. The length of the CDR3 is 15 residues. V shed 0 bases and J 4 bases; nucleotides not matched to a gene: 3. The CDR3 here is CASSQDGQVNQPQHF. CDR3 coding DNA: TGCGCCAGCAGCCAAGATGGACAGGTTAATCAGCCCCAGCATTTT.

A few counts support this clonotype. This chain links TRBV6-5 with TRBJ2-6, with D maybe TRBD2 (6 bases). The CDR3 has 15 amino acids. Germline V gives CDR1 MNHEY, CDR2 SVGAGI. Trimming shortened V by 4 bases and J by 0 bases, and 7 bases separated the two germline ends. The CDR3 DNA is TGTGCCAGCAGTTGGGGAGGCTCTGGGGCCAACGTCCTGACTTTC. Protein product: CASSWGGSGANVLTF.

This clonotype has just a few counts. This rearrangement joins TRBV6-2 or TRBV6-3 to TRBJ2-1, with D perhaps matching TRBD2 (7 bases). Looked up from germline, CDR1 is MNHEY and CDR2 is SVGEGT. V lost 0 bases, J lost 8 bases, and 14 bases lay in between. The CDR3 runs to 15 residues. The CDR3 spells CASSYSRRGGDEQFF. The DNA of the CDR3 is TGTGCCAGCAGTTACTCGAGAAGGGGGGGCGATGAGCAGTTCTTC.

This clonotype has only a few counts. This rearrangement joins TRBV6-5 to TRBJ1-1, with D uncertain. The CDR3 is made up of 13 amino acids. V lost 7 bases and J 2 bases, leaving 11 bases between the germline ends. Germline values: CDR1 MNHEY, CDR2 SVGAGI. CDR3 in DNA: TGTGCCAGCACTGGGTGGGGAAACACTGAAGCTTTCTTT. Its protein is CASTGWGNTEAFF.